The T cell receptor beta chain described here comes from a study of T cell changes during pregnancy in multiple sclerosis. TCRdb keeps only in-frame clones here, not all; method: immunoSEQ multiplex PCR. The sample includes about 32,000 clones, around nine tenths of them seen just once. V shed 6 bases and J 10 bases; nucleotides not matched to a gene: 2. The CDR3 is made up of 13 amino acids. Germline CDR1 reads MGHRA; CDR2 reads YSYEKL. This sequence joins TRBV4-1 and TRBJ1-6; 11 bases align to TRBD1. The TCR was taken from a female donor with multiple sclerosis, enrolled in a pregnancy study. Sequencing used CD8+ T cells from peripheral blood mononuclear cells, obtained in the first trimester of pregnancy. The DNA for the CDR3 is TGCGCCAGCAGGGGGACAGGGGGATCACCCCTCCACTTT. Its protein product is CASRGTGGSPLHF.